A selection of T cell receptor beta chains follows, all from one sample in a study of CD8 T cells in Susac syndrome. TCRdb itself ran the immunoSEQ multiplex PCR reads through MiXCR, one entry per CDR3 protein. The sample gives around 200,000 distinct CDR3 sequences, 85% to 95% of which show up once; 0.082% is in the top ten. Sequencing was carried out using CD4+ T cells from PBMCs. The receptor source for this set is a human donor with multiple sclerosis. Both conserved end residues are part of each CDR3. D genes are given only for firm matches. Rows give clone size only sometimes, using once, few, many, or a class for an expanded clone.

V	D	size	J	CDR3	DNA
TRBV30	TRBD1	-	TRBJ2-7	CAWRLQGAGNEQYF	TGTGCCTGGAGGTTACAGGGGGCTGGCAACGAGCAGTACTTC
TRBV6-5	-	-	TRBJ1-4	CASSYSRSATEKLFF	TGTGCCAGCAGTTACTCGCGGAGTGCCACCGAAAAACTGTTTTTT
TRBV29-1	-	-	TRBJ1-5	CSVANGHRNQPQHF	TGCAGCGTTGCGAACGGACACCGAAATCAGCCCCAGCATTTT
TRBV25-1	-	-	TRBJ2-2	CASSEWGTANTGELFF	TGTGCCAGCAGTGAATGGGGGACGGCGAACACCGGGGAGCTGTTTTTT
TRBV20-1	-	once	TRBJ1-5	CSAQQQGLANQPQHF	TGCAGTGCACAACAACAGGGATTAGCAAATCAGCCCCAGCATTTT
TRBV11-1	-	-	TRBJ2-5	CASSGILGTGETQYF	TGTGCCAGCAGCGGAATACTGGGAACAGGGGAGACCCAGTACTTC
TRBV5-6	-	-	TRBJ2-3	CASSRGGFTDTQYF	TGTGCCAGCAGCCGGGGCGGATTCACAGATACGCAGTATTTT
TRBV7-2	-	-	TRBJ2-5	CASSLDYGGETQYF	TGTGCCAGCAGCCTCGATTATGGGGGTGAGACCCAGTACTTC
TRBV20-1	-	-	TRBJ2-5	CSATALGETQYF	TGCAGTGCTACTGCCTTGGGGGAGACCCAGTACTTC
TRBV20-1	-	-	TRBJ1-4	CSARVDWNQEKLFF	TGCAGTGCTAGGGTGGATTGGAATCAGGAAAAACTGTTTTTT
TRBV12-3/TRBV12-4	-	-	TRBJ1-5	CATARGGNQPQHF	TGTGCCACCGCACGGGGAGGCAATCAGCCCCAGCATTTT
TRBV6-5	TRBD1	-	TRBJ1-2	CASIGETGQRGYTF	TGTGCCAGCATCGGGGAGACAGGGCAGCGTGGCTACACCTTC
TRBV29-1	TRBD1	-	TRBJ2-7	CSVEAERQGYSYEQYF	TGCAGCGTTGAAGCAGAAAGACAGGGATACTCCTACGAGCAGTACTTC
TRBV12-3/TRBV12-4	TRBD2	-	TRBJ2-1	CASSLLAVSYNEQFF	TGTGCCAGCAGCCTACTAGCGGTTTCCTACAATGAGCAGTTCTTC
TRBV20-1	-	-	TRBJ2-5	CSAKIRGRETQYF	TGCAGTGCTAAAATCAGGGGAAGAGAGACCCAGTACTTC
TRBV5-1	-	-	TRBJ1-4	CASSLDGQGGGEKLFF	TGCGCCAGCAGCTTGGACGGGCAGGGAGGAGGTGAAAAACTGTTTTTT
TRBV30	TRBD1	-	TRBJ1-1	CAWSILGQLTEAFF	TGTGCCTGGAGTATACTGGGACAGCTCACTGAAGCTTTCTTT
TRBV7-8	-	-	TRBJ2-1	CASSPGTQPSYNEQFF	TGTGCCAGCAGCCCCGGGACCCAACCATCCTACAATGAGCAGTTCTTC
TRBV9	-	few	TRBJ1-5	CASSPQGGNQPQHF	TGTGCCAGCAGCCCTCAGGGCGGCAATCAGCCCCAGCATTTT
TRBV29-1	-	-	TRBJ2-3	CSVDSPSGGGKADTQYF	TGCAGCGTTGATTCCCCCTCGGGGGGCGGGAAGGCAGATACGCAGTATTTT
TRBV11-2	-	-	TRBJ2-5	CASSPLGRQETQYF	TGTGCCAGCAGCCCACTGGGACGGCAAGAGACCCAGTACTTC
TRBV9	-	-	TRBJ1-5	CASSARTAGWPQHF	TGTGCCAGCAGCGCCAGGACCGCCGGATGGCCCCAGCATTTT
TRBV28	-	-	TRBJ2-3	CASSLFTGTDTQYF	TGTGCCAGCAGTTTATTCACAGGCACAGATACGCAGTATTTT
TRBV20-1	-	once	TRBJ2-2	CSAMGKGTGELFF	TGCAGTGCCATGGGGAAGGGTACCGGGGAGCTGTTTTTT
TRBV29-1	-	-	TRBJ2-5	CSVQRRDGQETQYF	TGCAGCGTCCAACGCCGGGACGGTCAAGAGACCCAGTACTTC
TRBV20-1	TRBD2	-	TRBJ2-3	CSAREDWTSGGAVTDTQYF	TGCAGTGCGAGGGAAGACTGGACTAGCGGGGGGGCCGTTACAGATACGCAGTATTTT
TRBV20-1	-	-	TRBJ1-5	CSATIQGNQPQHF	TGCAGTGCTACTATTCAGGGGAATCAGCCCCAGCATTTT
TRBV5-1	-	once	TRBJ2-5	CASSPLTGPEETQYF	TGCGCCAGCAGCCCCTTGACGGGGCCAGAAGAGACCCAGTACTTC
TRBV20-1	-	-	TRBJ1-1	CSARDPKGPGAEAFF	TGCAGTGCTAGAGATCCCAAGGGGCCTGGCGCTGAAGCTTTCTTT
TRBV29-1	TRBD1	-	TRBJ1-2	CSVEGRTGAPGYGYTF	TGCAGCGTTGAAGGGCGGACAGGGGCCCCGGGCTATGGCTACACCTTC
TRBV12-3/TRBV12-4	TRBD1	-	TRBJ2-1	CASSSTDRVHEQFF	TGTGCCAGCAGTTCAACCGACAGGGTACATGAGCAGTTCTTC
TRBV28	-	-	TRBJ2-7	CASSLAMGYEQYF	TGTGCCAGCAGTTTAGCGATGGGTTACGAGCAGTACTTC
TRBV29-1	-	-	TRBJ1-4	CSVKTMVGEKLFF	TGCAGCGTTAAGACGATGGTGGGTGAAAAACTGTTTTTT
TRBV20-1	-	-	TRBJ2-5	CSATSDSQETQYF	TGCAGTGCGACCTCGGACTCGCAAGAGACCCAGTACTTC
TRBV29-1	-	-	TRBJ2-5	CSVSPASQETQYF	TGCAGCGTTAGCCCAGCGTCTCAAGAGACCCAGTACTTC
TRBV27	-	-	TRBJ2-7	CASSLTRAYEQYF	TGTGCCAGCAGTTTAACAAGAGCTTACGAGCAGTACTTC
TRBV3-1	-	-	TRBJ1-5	CASSPLWDGPQHF	TGTGCCAGCAGCCCCCTGTGGGATGGGCCCCAGCATTTT
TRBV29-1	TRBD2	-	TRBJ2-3	CSAGRSGGVTDTQYF	TGCAGCGCCGGACGTAGCGGGGGGGTAACAGATACGCAGTATTTT
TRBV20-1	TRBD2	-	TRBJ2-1	CSAGRGTGNFEQFF	TGCAGTGCTGGGCGGGGGACTGGTAACTTTGAGCAGTTCTTC
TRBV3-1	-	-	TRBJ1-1	CASSLEVGVEFFF	TGTGCCAGCAGCCTCGAAGTGGGGGTCGAATTTTTCTTT
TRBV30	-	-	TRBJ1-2	CAWSVQGTYGYTF	TGTGCCTGGAGTGTGCAGGGGACCTATGGCTACACCTTC
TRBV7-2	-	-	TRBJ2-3	CASSSGPSTDTQYF	TGTGCCAGCAGCTCCGGGCCAAGCACAGATACGCAGTATTTT
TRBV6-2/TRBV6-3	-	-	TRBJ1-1	CASSTVAGDTEAFF	TGTGCCAGCAGCACTGTAGCGGGGGACACTGAAGCTTTCTTT
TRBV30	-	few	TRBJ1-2	CAWGPPGYGYTF	TGTGCCTGGGGGCCCCCAGGTTATGGCTACACCTTC
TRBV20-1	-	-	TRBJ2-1	CSARSSYEQFF	TGCAGTGCTCGTTCCAGCTATGAGCAGTTCTTC
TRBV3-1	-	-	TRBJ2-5	CASSQVLATAKETQYF	TGTGCCAGCAGCCAAGTTTTGGCGACAGCGAAAGAGACCCAGTACTTC
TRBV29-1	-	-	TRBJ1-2	CSVERGYGYTF	TGCAGCGTTGAACGCGGCTATGGCTACACCTTC
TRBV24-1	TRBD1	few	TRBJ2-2	CATSDRGARQGTGELFF	TGTGCCACCAGTGATCGGGGCGCCCGACAGGGAACCGGGGAGCTGTTTTTT
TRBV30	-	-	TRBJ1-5	CAWSDSYNQPQHF	TGTGCCTGGAGTGACAGTTACAATCAGCCCCAGCATTTT
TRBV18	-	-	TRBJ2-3	CASSPLDGADTQYF	TGTGCCAGCTCACCGCTTGACGGCGCGGATACGCAGTATTTT
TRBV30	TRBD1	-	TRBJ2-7	CAWRITGDPSYEQYF	TGTGCCTGGAGGATCACAGGGGACCCGTCCTACGAGCAGTACTTC
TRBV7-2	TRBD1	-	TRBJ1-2	CASSLAVRTGSNGYTF	TGTGCCAGCAGCTTAGCGGTGCGGACAGGGTCTAATGGCTACACCTTC